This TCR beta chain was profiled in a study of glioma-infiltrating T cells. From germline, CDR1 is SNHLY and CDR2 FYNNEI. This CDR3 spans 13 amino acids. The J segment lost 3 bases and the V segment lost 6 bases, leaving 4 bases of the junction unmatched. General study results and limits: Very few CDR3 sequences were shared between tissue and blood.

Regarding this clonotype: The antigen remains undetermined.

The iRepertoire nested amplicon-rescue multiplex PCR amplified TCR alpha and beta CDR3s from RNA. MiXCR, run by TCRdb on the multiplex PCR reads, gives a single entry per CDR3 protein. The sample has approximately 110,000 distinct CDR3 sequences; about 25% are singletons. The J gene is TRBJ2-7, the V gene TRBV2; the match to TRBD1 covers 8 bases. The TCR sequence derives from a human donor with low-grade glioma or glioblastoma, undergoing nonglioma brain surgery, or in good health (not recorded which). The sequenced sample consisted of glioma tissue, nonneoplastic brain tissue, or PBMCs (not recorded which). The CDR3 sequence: CASRAGTGYEQYF. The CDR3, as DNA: TGTGCCAGCAGAGCCGGGACAGGCTACGAGCAGTACTTC. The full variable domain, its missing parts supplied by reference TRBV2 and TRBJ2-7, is EPEVTQTPSHQVTQMGQEVILRCVPISNHLYFYWYRQILGQKVEFLVSFYNNEISEKSEIFDDQFSVERPDGSNFTLKIRSTKLEDSAMYFCASRAGTGYEQYFGPGTRLTVT.